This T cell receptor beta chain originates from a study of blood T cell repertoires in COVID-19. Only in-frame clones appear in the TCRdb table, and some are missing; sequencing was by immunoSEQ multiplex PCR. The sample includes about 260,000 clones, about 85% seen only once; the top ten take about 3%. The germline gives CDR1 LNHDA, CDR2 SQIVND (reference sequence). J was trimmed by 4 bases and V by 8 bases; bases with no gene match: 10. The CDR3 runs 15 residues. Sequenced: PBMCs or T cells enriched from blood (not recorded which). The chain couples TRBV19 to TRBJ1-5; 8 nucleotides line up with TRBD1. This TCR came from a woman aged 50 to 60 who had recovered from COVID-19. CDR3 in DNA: TGTGCCAGTGCCGAGACAGGGGTCAATAATCAGCCCCAGCATTTT. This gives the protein CASAETGVNNQPQHF.